These T cell receptor beta chains were read from a single sample in a study of response to subunit inactivated influenza vaccine. TCRdb reanalysed the RT-PCR reads using MiXCR and keeps one entry per CDR3 protein. The sample has about 530,000 distinct CDR3 sequences; approximately 13% are singletons. The material was PBMCs from blood, obtained 35 to 45 days after vaccination. Receptors originate from a middle-aged man who received an inactivated influenza vaccine. Both conserved end residues are part of each CDR3. D genes are given only for firm matches. Size is omitted from some rows. Given values are once, few, many or a class for expanded clones.

clone_size	d_call	v_call	j_call	cdr3_nt	cdr3_aa
many	TRBD2	TRBV12-3/TRBV12-4	TRBJ2-1	TGTGCCAGCAGTTCGCGACTAGCGGGGAAGCAGTTCTTC	CASSSRLAGKQFF
many	NA	TRBV5-1	TRBJ2-3	TGCGCCAGCAGCTTGGACGGAAGGGGCACAGATACGCAGTATTTT	CASSLDGRGTDTQYF
many	TRBD1	TRBV10-3	TRBJ2-7	TGTGCCATCAGTGAGTCCGGACAGGGGTCTGGAGAGCAGTACTTC	CAISESGQGSGEQYF
NA	NA	TRBV4-2	TRBJ2-1	TGTGCCAGCAGCCAAGAGGGGATTGAAAGCTCCTACAATGAGCAGTTCTTC	CASSQEGIESSYNEQFF
few	NA	TRBV20-1	TRBJ2-3	TGCAGTGCTACGGGGGCGGTCACAGATACGCAGTATTTT	CSATGAVTDTQYF
many	NA	TRBV12-3/TRBV12-4	TRBJ2-5	TGTGCCAGCACCCCGGGGGGCCCAGGCCCCCAGTACTTC	CASTPGGPGPQYF
few	TRBD2	TRBV6-5	TRBJ2-1	TGTGCCAGCAGTTACTCCGGGACTAGCGTATACAATGAGCAGTTCTTC	CASSYSGTSVYNEQFF
NA	TRBD2	TRBV7-2	TRBJ2-5	TGTGCCAGCAGCCCCGGGGGTAGCGGGATTGAGACCCAGTACTTC	CASSPGGSGIETQYF
NA	TRBD1	TRBV5-6	TRBJ1-4	TGTGCCAGCAGCTCCCCAGGGGGGCCGGATGAAAAACTGTTTTTT	CASSSPGGPDEKLFF
many	TRBD2	TRBV6-1	TRBJ2-1	TGTGCCAGCAGAAAGAGACACCAACTAGCGGGGGGGCTGTACAATGAGCAGTTCTTC	CASRKRHQLAGGLYNEQFF
NA	NA	TRBV7-2	TRBJ1-1	TGTGCCAGCAGCTTAGAGGTCGTGGGATCAGGAACTGAAGCTTTCTTT	CASSLEVVGSGTEAFF
few	TRBD2	TRBV12-3/TRBV12-4	TRBJ2-7	TGTGCCAGCAGTTCTGGACTAGCGGGAGGTCTACAGGAGCAGTACTTC	CASSSGLAGGLQEQYF
NA	NA	TRBV7-2	TRBJ2-3	TGTGCCAGCAGCCCAGATAGCGGAAACACAGATACGCAGTATTTT	CASSPDSGNTDTQYF
NA	NA	TRBV7-2	TRBJ1-5	TGTGCCAGCAGCTTAGTGGGGGGGGCCAATAGCAATCAGCCCCAGCATTTT	CASSLVGGANSNQPQHF
few	TRBD2	TRBV7-6	TRBJ2-1	TGTGCCAGCAGCTCGCGTCCGGGAGGCAGGCAGTTCTTC	CASSSRPGGRQFF
NA	NA	TRBV5-1	TRBJ2-2	TGCGCCAGCAGTCAAAGAGACAGTTATCTGAACACCGGGGAGCTGTTTTTT	CASSQRDSYLNTGELFF
NA	TRBD1	TRBV28	TRBJ1-6	TGTGCCAGCACACTTGACAGGGGCCTCAATTCACCCCTCCACTTT	CASTLDRGLNSPLHF
NA	NA	TRBV7-7	TRBJ2-5	TGTGCTAGCAGCCCGTATGGGGGAGAGACCCAGTACTTC	CASSPYGGETQYF
NA	NA	TRBV2	TRBJ2-5	TGTGCCAGCAGTGTAGTTAAAGAGACCCAGTACTTC	CASSVVKETQYF
NA	NA	TRBV20-1	TRBJ2-3	TGCAGTGCTAGAGCCGGTGGAGACCCACGACTGTATTTT	CSARAGGDPRLYF
NA	TRBD2	TRBV12-3/TRBV12-4	TRBJ2-1	TGTGCCAGCATCCATAGCGGGAGCTCCTACAATGAGCAGTTCTTC	CASIHSGSSYNEQFF
few	TRBD2	TRBV4-2	TRBJ2-3	TGTGCCAGCAGCCAAGATTCAAGCGGGGGGTCCCGAGATACGCAGTATTTT	CASSQDSSGGSRDTQYF
NA	TRBD2	TRBV24-1	TRBJ2-1	TGTGCCACCAGTGACCGCGGGGGGAGCTCCTACAATGAGCAGTTCTTC	CATSDRGGSSYNEQFF
NA	TRBD2	TRBV9	TRBJ2-5	TGTGCCAGCAGCAAAGCGGGGGGGCGGGGAGAGACCCAGTACTTC	CASSKAGGRGETQYF
NA	NA	TRBV12-3/TRBV12-4	TRBJ1-2	TGTGCCAGCAGTTCGGGGGCTGCTGGCTACACCTTC	CASSSGAAGYTF
NA	TRBD2	TRBV20-1	TRBJ2-5	TGCAGTGCTAGAGAAGGAGCGGGAGGAGGGGATCAAGAGACCCAGTACTTC	CSAREGAGGGDQETQYF
NA	NA	TRBV27	TRBJ2-5	TGTGCCAGCAGTTCCGGCGGTTCTGAGACCCAGTACTTC	CASSSGGSETQYF
NA	NA	TRBV6-5	TRBJ2-2	TGTGCCAGCAGTTACTCGACCAGAAACACCGGGGAGCTGTTTTTT	CASSYSTRNTGELFF
NA	TRBD1	TRBV10-3	TRBJ1-5	TGTGCCATCAGTGAGTTGACAGGGGGCGGCGGGCCCCAGCATTTT	CAISELTGGGGPQHF
NA	TRBD1	TRBV5-1	TRBJ2-3	TGCGCCAGCAGCTCCGGGACAGTCACAGATACGCAGTATTTT	CASSSGTVTDTQYF
many	NA	TRBV5-1	TRBJ1-4	TGTGCCAGCAGTTTCGGGGGCACCAATGAAAAACTGTTTTTT	CASSFGGTNEKLFF
few	NA	TRBV29-1	TRBJ2-6	TGCAGCGTTGTGGGCCAGGGAGACTCTGGGGCCAACGTCCTGACTTTC	CSVVGQGDSGANVLTF
many	NA	TRBV7-6	TRBJ1-5	TGTGCCAGCAGGGCTATGGGACGGAACTTATGGCATTTT	CASRAMGRNLWHF
few	TRBD1	TRBV3-1	TRBJ1-2	TGTGCCAGCAGCCCGACAGGGGATGGCTACACCTTC	CASSPTGDGYTF
many	NA	TRBV7-9	TRBJ1-1	TGTGCCAGCAGCGTCCAGGGTGTTACTGAAGCTTTCTTT	CASSVQGVTEAFF
NA	NA	TRBV20-1	TRBJ1-5	TGCAGTGCTACCGGGACTACCAGCAATCAGCCCCAGCATTTT	CSATGTTSNQPQHF
NA	TRBD2	TRBV3-1	TRBJ2-1	TGTGCCAGCAGCCGGGGACTAGCCGGAATCCCCCCCTACAATGAGCAGTTCTTC	CASSRGLAGIPPYNEQFF
many	TRBD1	TRBV20-1	TRBJ2-7	TGCAGTGCTCGACAGGGGGCGGGCGAGCAGTACTTC	CSARQGAGEQYF
NA	TRBD2	TRBV5-1	TRBJ2-1	TGCGCCAGCAGCAACCCTAGCGGGGGGACCAATGAGCAGTTCTTC	CASSNPSGGTNEQFF
few	NA	TRBV15	TRBJ2-5	TGTGCCACCAGCAGAGAGGGGGCCCAGTACTTC	CATSREGAQYF
few	TRBD1	TRBV5-1	TRBJ2-5	TGCGCCAGCAGCTGGGGACAGGGGGCACAAGAGACCCAGTACTTC	CASSWGQGAQETQYF
many	NA	TRBV7-2	TRBJ1-5	TGTGCCAGCAGTGGTGGGACACATAGCAATCAGCCCCAGCATTTT	CASSGGTHSNQPQHF
many	TRBD1	TRBV12-3/TRBV12-4	TRBJ1-1	TGTGCCAGCACCCTAGGACAGGTCCTAGGAGGGACTGAAGCTTTCTTT	CASTLGQVLGGTEAFF
few	NA	TRBV2	TRBJ2-7	TGTGCCAGCATTGGGACGCAGGGTTTCCAGCCCACCTACGAGCAGTACTTC	CASIGTQGFQPTYEQYF
many	NA	TRBV20-1	TRBJ2-5	TGCAGTGCTACTTCAGACCTTGTTGGGACCCAGTACTTC	CSATSDLVGTQYF
few	NA	TRBV5-1	TRBJ2-7	TGCGCCAGCAGCTTGGAAGCATGGCAGGGCATCTACGAGCAGTACTTC	CASSLEAWQGIYEQYF
NA	TRBD2	TRBV4-3	TRBJ2-2	TGCGCCAGCAGCCAGAGACAAAGCGGGAGGGCCTTAACCGGGGAGCTGTTTTTT	CASSQRQSGRALTGELFF
few	NA	TRBV3-1	TRBJ2-7	TGTGCCACCAAGGGACCCTACGAGCAGTACTTC	CATKGPYEQYF
once	NA	TRBV20-1	TRBJ2-3	TGCAGTGCTCTCACTACCGGGCCTGATACGCAGTATTTT	CSALTTGPDTQYF
few	TRBD2	TRBV10-3	TRBJ2-2	TGTGCCATCAGTGAGTCCTCTCTAGCGGGGAACACCGGGGAGCTGTTTTTT	CAISESSLAGNTGELFF
few	NA	TRBV7-9	TRBJ1-4	TGTGCCAGCAGCGCCGGGACAACCGTTAATGAAAAACTGTTTTTT	CASSAGTTVNEKLFF
few	NA	TRBV3-1	TRBJ2-1	TGTGCCAGCAGCCAAGAAGTAGGCCGTAATGAGCAGTTCTTC	CASSQEVGRNEQFF
few	TRBD1	TRBV10-3	TRBJ2-7	TGTGCCATCATCCTCGGACAGGGTTCCTACGAGCAGTACTTC	CAIILGQGSYEQYF